This T cell receptor beta chain was sequenced for a study of T cell responses to AZD1222 COVID-19 vaccine. Germline assignment: CDR1 SGHVS and CDR2 FQNEAQ. Trimming took 0 bases from V and 4 from J, leaving 12 bases between them. The CDR3 contains 15 residues. Sequencing used immunoSEQ multiplex PCR; TCRdb keeps in-frame clones, though not all of them. The sample consists of about 140,000 clones, over 75% of them appearing once. The receptor was isolated from an adult in good health. The sequencing here drew on peripheral blood, taken on day 0 of AZD1222 vaccination. The chain carries TRBV7-8 and TRBJ1-2; D is possibly TRBD1 (6 bases). The CDR3 nucleotides read TGTGCCAGCAGCTTAGCGCGTCAGGGGAGCTATGGCTACACCTTC. Protein product: CASSLARQGSYGYTF. The complete variable domain, with remaining parts taken from reference TRBV7-8 and TRBJ1-2, reads GAGVSQSPRYKVAKRGQDVALRCDPISGHVSLFWYQQALGQGPEFLTYFQNEAQLDKSGLPSDRFFAERPEGSVSTLKIQRTQQEDSAVYLCASSLARQGSYGYTFGSGTRLTVV.